Listed below are T cell receptor beta chains from one sample, sequenced in a study of T cell repertoires and HLA-DP antigens. Which antigens these TCRs recognize remains unknown. Assay: immunoSEQ multiplex PCR; the TCRdb copy retains only in-frame clones and omits some. This sample has approximately 100,000 clones; 86% occur once, and the top ten carry about 1.5%. The material sequenced was CD4+ T cells from PBMCs. The source is a man aged 50 to 59 in good health and CMV-seronegative. The CDR3 runs from the conserved cysteine through the conserved F or W. D genes are given only for firm matches. The size field is filled for only some rows; it gives once, few, many or a size class.

J gene,D gene,clone size,V gene,CDR3 DNA,CDR3 protein
TRBJ2-1,-,-,TRBV7-8,TGTGCCAGCAGTCGAAGGACTGATAATGAGCAGTTCTTC,CASSRRTDNEQFF
TRBJ1-5,TRBD1,-,TRBV6-6,TGTGCCAGCATGGGACAGGGAAGGAATCAGCCCCAGCATTTT,CASMGQGRNQPQHF
TRBJ1-1,-,few,TRBV5-4,TGTGCCAGCAGCTTGGCAGACTCTCCCGCTGAAGCTTTCTTT,CASSLADSPAEAFF
TRBJ1-6,-,-,TRBV9,TGTGCCAGTGGGGCCACTAATTCACCCCTCCACTTT,CASGATNSPLHF
TRBJ2-3,-,-,TRBV27,TGTGCCAGCAGGCGACCCACTGAAAATACGCAGTATTTT,CASRRPTENTQYF
TRBJ2-3,TRBD1,-,TRBV30,TGTGCCTGGAGTCAAATACCGGGACAGGGGAAAGATACGCAGTATTTT,CAWSQIPGQGKDTQYF
TRBJ1-1,-,-,TRBV29-1,TGCAGCGTTGAAAAAACAGGGAGCACTGAAGCTTTCTTT,CSVEKTGSTEAFF
TRBJ2-1,TRBD2,-,TRBV25-1,TGTGCCAGCAGTGGCCCGACTAGCGGGAGCTACAATGAGCAGTTCTTC,CASSGPTSGSYNEQFF
TRBJ2-2,TRBD1,-,TRBV5-1,TGCGCCAGCAGCATCGGGACAGGGTCGACCGGGGAGCTGTTTTTT,CASSIGTGSTGELFF
TRBJ2-5,-,-,TRBV5-1,TGCGCCAGCAGCTCCTCGGGGGGCTACCAAGAGACCCAGTACTTC,CASSSSGGYQETQYF
TRBJ2-7,-,-,TRBV5-1,TGCGCCAGCAGCACAGAGGGACGAGGCTACGAGCAGTACTTC,CASSTEGRGYEQYF
TRBJ1-1,-,few,TRBV30,TGTGCCTGGAGTAAATTTACTCGGAACACTGAAGCTTTCTTT,CAWSKFTRNTEAFF
TRBJ1-3,-,-,TRBV4-1,TGCGCCAGCAGCCAAGTGGGGAGACCTGGAAACACCATATATTTT,CASSQVGRPGNTIYF
TRBJ2-5,TRBD1,-,TRBV5-1,TGCGCCAGCAGCTTAGGGACAGGGACCGGGACCCAGTACTTC,CASSLGTGTGTQYF
TRBJ2-1,-,-,TRBV10-3,TGTGCCATCAGCACCGGGACTCGAAACCTCAATGAGCAGTTCTTC,CAISTGTRNLNEQFF
TRBJ2-7,TRBD1,-,TRBV27,TGTGCCAGCAGTTGGGGACAGCGCTACGAGCAGTACTTC,CASSWGQRYEQYF
TRBJ2-1,-,many,TRBV7-2,TGTGCCAGCAGCTTAGTGGGTAACAATGAGCAGTTCTTC,CASSLVGNNEQFF
TRBJ2-3,-,few,TRBV6-5,TGTGCCAGCAGTTACCGAGGTACGCAGTATTTT,CASSYRGTQYF
TRBJ2-1,TRBD1,once,TRBV4-3,TGCGCCAGCAGCCAAGAAGAAGGGGGCCCTCCATACAATGAGCAGTTCTTC,CASSQEEGGPPYNEQFF
TRBJ2-3,TRBD2,-,TRBV27,TGTGCCAGCAGTTTCCCATTAGCGGGGGGCAGCACAGATACGCAGTATTTT,CASSFPLAGGSTDTQYF
TRBJ2-1,TRBD2,once,TRBV2,TGTGCCAGCAGTGATCGGACTAGCGGGAGTAATGAGCAGTTCTTC,CASSDRTSGSNEQFF
TRBJ1-1,-,-,TRBV2,TGTGCCAGCAGTCCGGGACCACCGAACACTGAAGCTTTCTTT,CASSPGPPNTEAFF
TRBJ1-6,-,-,TRBV6-1,TGTGCCAGCAGTGGAGGTAATAATTCACCCCTCCACTTT,CASSGGNNSPLHF
TRBJ1-1,-,-,TRBV12-5,TGTGCTAGTGGTAAGGACGGGAACACTGAAGCTTTCTTT,CASGKDGNTEAFF
TRBJ2-5,TRBD1,-,TRBV7-9,TGTGCCAGCAGCGCCCGACAGGGGGCGAGACAAGAGACCCAGTACTTC,CASSARQGARQETQYF
TRBJ1-5,-,-,TRBV6-5,TGTGCCAGCAGTCAGTTTTCCAATCAGCCCCAGCATTTT,CASSQFSNQPQHF
TRBJ1-2,-,few,TRBV15,TGTGCCACCAGCATAAGAAAAGGGGCTCACTATGGCTACACCTTC,CATSIRKGAHYGYTF
TRBJ2-7,TRBD2,-,TRBV4-3,TGCGCCAGCAGCCAAGAACTTATTGGGCTAGCGGGGGTCTACGAGCAGTACTTC,CASSQELIGLAGVYEQYF
TRBJ1-6,TRBD1,-,TRBV19,TGTGCCAGTAGTATTGGGACAGGGAAATCACCCCTCCACTTT,CASSIGTGKSPLHF
TRBJ1-5,TRBD1,-,TRBV2,TGTGCCAGCTCAGACAGGGGGATTCAGCCCCAGCATTTT,CASSDRGIQPQHF
TRBJ1-2,TRBD1,once,TRBV30,TGTGCCTGGAGTGTACAGGGGTCGAACTATGGCTACACCTTC,CAWSVQGSNYGYTF
TRBJ2-3,-,-,TRBV7-2,TGTGCCAGCAGCTTAGGGCAGGTCCCAGATACGCAGTATTTT,CASSLGQVPDTQYF
TRBJ1-1,-,medium-sized,TRBV28,TGTGCCAGCAGCGGTCGGAGCGCTGAAGCTTTCTTT,CASSGRSAEAFF
TRBJ1-1,-,-,TRBV6-5,TGTGCCAGCAGTTACGGGGCAACACAGAACACTGAAGCTTTCTTT,CASSYGATQNTEAFF
TRBJ1-1,-,once,TRBV2,TGTGCCAGCAGAAGGACGGGGCCGAGCACTGAAGCTTTCTTT,CASRRTGPSTEAFF
TRBJ2-7,-,-,TRBV7-2,TGTGCCAGCAGCCCCTTGGCCGAGCAGTACTTC,CASSPLAEQYF
TRBJ2-4,-,-,TRBV25-1,TGTGCCAGCAGTGACTCAGGGGAGTCTGGAAACATTCAGTACTTC,CASSDSGESGNIQYF
TRBJ1-4,TRBD1,-,TRBV4-3,TGCGCCAGCAGCCAAGGAGGACAGGGCTTTAATGAAAAACTGTTTTTT,CASSQGGQGFNEKLFF
TRBJ2-7,TRBD2,-,TRBV19,TGTGCCAGCTCCTGGGGCCGGGGGGAGGGCGAGCAGTACTTC,CASSWGRGEGEQYF
TRBJ1-1,-,few,TRBV2,TGTGCCAGCGGAGGACCGATGAACACTGAAGCTTTCTTT,CASGGPMNTEAFF
TRBJ1-5,-,few,TRBV7-8,TGTGCCAGCAGCTTAACGGACGCGCTTCAGCCCCAGCATTTT,CASSLTDALQPQHF
TRBJ2-2,-,-,TRBV11-3,TGTGCCAGCAGCTTCATCCGGGGTTCGAACACCGGGGAGCTGTTTTTT,CASSFIRGSNTGELFF
TRBJ2-7,-,-,TRBV9,TGTGCCAGCAGCGTAGCGCAATACTCCTACGAGCAGTACTTC,CASSVAQYSYEQYF
TRBJ2-7,TRBD2,once,TRBV15,TGTGCCACCAGCGATTCGGCGGGGGGGCAGAACGAGCAGTACTTC,CATSDSAGGQNEQYF
TRBJ2-6,-,-,TRBV18,TGTGCCAGCTCACCACAGGGAGGAAGGACCTCTGGGGCCAACGTCCTGACTTTC,CASSPQGGRTSGANVLTF
TRBJ1-2,-,-,TRBV20-1,TGCAGTGCTAGCAGCGCCTATGGCTACACCTTC,CSASSAYGYTF
TRBJ2-1,-,once,TRBV11-1,TGTGCCAGCAGCTTAGCGAGGACGGGTATCCACAATGAGCAGTTCTTC,CASSLARTGIHNEQFF
TRBJ1-3,-,-,TRBV13,TGTGCCAGCAGCTCGGCCAGCCGGAGGGTCGGCTCTGGAAACACCATATATTTT,CASSSASRRVGSGNTIYF
TRBJ1-1,TRBD1,once,TRBV11-1,TGTGCCAGCAGCCCACAGGGGGCCGTCACTGAAGCTTTCTTT,CASSPQGAVTEAFF
TRBJ2-1,-,-,TRBV6-5,TGTGCCAGCGGGGAAAGGACAGTCTACAATGAGCAGTTCTTC,CASGERTVYNEQFF
TRBJ2-5,-,-,TRBV7-8,TGTGCCAGCAGCTTTAATCGGGACCAAGAGACCCAGTACTTC,CASSFNRDQETQYF